One and the same sample provided the 10 T cell receptor beta chains below, sequenced in a study of blood T cell repertoires in COVID-19 (TCRdb year 2020). Libraries were constructed by the immunoSEQ multiplex PCR assay. TCRdb mirrors the immuneACCESS table, restricted to in-frame sequences. Some clones are absent from its copies; in checked studies, under half trace to an unresolved V gene, and the reason for the others is unknown. This sample holds approximately 53,000 clones; about 90% were observed only once. The ten top clones hold around 21% of the sample. The sequenced material came from peripheral blood. These receptors all stem from a woman older than 75 with COVID-19, enrolled during active disease.

The genes are TRBV5-1 and TRBJ2-5, with 10 bases identical to TRBD2. With 4 bases clipped from V and 2 bases from J, the junction kept 8 bases outside the gene matches. CDR3 length equals 16 residues. Germline V gives CDR1 SGHRS, CDR2 YFSETQ. The CDR3: CASSIALAGAQETQYF. Written as DNA, the CDR3 is TGCGCCAGCAGCATCGCGCTAGCGGGGGCTCAAGAGACCCAGTACTTC. The complete variable domain, with remaining parts taken from reference TRBV5-1 and TRBJ2-5, reads KAGVTQTPRYLIKTRGQQVTLSCSPISGHRSVSWYQQTPGQGLQFLFEYFSETQRNKGNFPGRFSGRQFSNSRSEMNVSTLELGDSALYLCASSIALAGAQETQYFGPGTRLLVL.

V and J are TRBV6-1 and TRBJ1-4; D ambiguous. The germline CDR1 and CDR2 sequences are MNHNS and SASEGT. V lost 3 bases and J 4 bases, leaving 9 bases between the germline ends. This CDR3 contains 14 residues. The CDR3: CASSEWQFNEKLFF. The CDR3 DNA is TGTGCCAGCAGTGAGTGGCAGTTTAATGAAAAACTGTTTTTT.

The rearrangement uses TRBV5-4 and TRBJ1-1; 7 nucleotides align to TRBD1. The CDR3 contains 16 residues. Losses at the gene ends were 2 bases for V and 0 bases for J; bases not matched to a gene: 7. CDR1 and CDR2 (germline): SGHNT, YYREEE (reference sequence). The DNA of the CDR3 is TGTGCCAGCAGCTTAGGACAGGCTTTACTGAACACTGAAGCTTTCTTT. Residues: CASSLGQALLNTEAFF. Full variable domain (rest looked up from reference TRBV5-4 and TRBJ1-1): ETGVTQSPTHLIKTRGQQVTLRCSSQSGHNTVSWYQQALGQGPQFIFQYYREEENGRGNFPPRFSGLQFPNYSSELNVNALELDDSALYLCASSLGQALLNTEAFFGQGTRLTVV.

The genes are TRBV4-1 and TRBJ1-6; D possibly corresponds to TRBD1 (6 bases). Trimming cost V 3 bases and J 8 bases, with 14 bases left between them. Looked up from germline, CDR1 is MGHRA and CDR2 is YSYEKL. The CDR3 runs 15 residues. CDR3 amino acids: CASSHLEAGDSPLHF. Here the CDR3 DNA reads TGCGCCAGCAGCCATTTGGAGGCAGGGGATTCACCCCTCCACTTT.

The table lists this clone with a few counts. This sequence joins TRBV5-1 and TRBJ2-1; 8 bases are shared with TRBD1. In germline, CDR1 is SGHRS, CDR2 YFSETQ. V lost 1 base, J lost 1 base, and 4 bases stayed unmatched. The CDR3 loop spans 16 amino acids. The CDR3 DNA reads as TGCGCCAGCAGCTTGAGCCAGGGGGCATCCTACAATGAGCAGTTCTTC. Translated, it gives CASSLSQGASYNEQFF.

The rearrangement links TRBV7-9 to TRBJ2-3; tentatively, D is TRBD1 (5 bases). Trimming took 3 bases from V and 0 from J, leaving 16 bases between them. The CDR3 loop spans 17 amino acids. CDR1 and CDR2 from the germline V gene are SEHNR and FQNEAQ (reference sequence). CDR3: CASSFRSGASSTDTQYF. As DNA, the CDR3 is TGTGCCAGCAGCTTTCGATCTGGGGCGTCTAGCACAGATACGCAGTATTTT.

The V and J genes are TRBV7-2 and TRBJ1-2; 7 bases are shared with TRBD1. CDR1 and CDR2 from the germline V gene are SGHTA and FQGNSA. V dropped 5 bases and J dropped 2; count of bases not matched to a gene: 5. The CDR3 contains 14 residues. In DNA, the CDR3 is TGTGCCAGCAGCCTACAGGGGACCAACTATGGCTACACCTTC. It is translated as CASSLQGTNYGYTF.

This rearrangement joins TRBV12-3 or TRBV12-4 to TRBJ1-2; tentatively, D is TRBD1 (5 bases). The CDR3 extends over 12 amino acids. V lost 6 bases and J lost 6, with 11 bases in between. CDR3 in DNA: TGTGCCAGCAGGATGACAGCCCATGGCTACACCTTC. Its translation: CASRMTAHGYTF.

This chain links TRBV6-1 with TRBJ1-3, with TRBD1 matching over 7 bases. Trimming at V came to 3 bases and at J to 2 bases, leaving 10 bases not matched to a gene. This CDR3 is 17 amino acids long. Germline lookup yields CDR1 MNHNS and CDR2 SASEGT. CDR3 bases: TGTGCCAGCAGTGAGGATTGGGGACAGCGGGCTGGAAACACCATATATTTT. It translates to CASSEDWGQRAGNTIYF.

V usage is TRBV18 and J usage is TRBJ1-1, with D possibly being TRBD1 (6 bases). Between the trimmed V and J ends, which lost 8 bases and 0 bases, there was a span of 10 bases. CDR1 is KGHSH and CDR2 is LQKENI in the germline V gene. The CDR3 is made up of 13 amino acids. The CDR3 loop is CASEQGLNTEAFF. The DNA for the CDR3 is TGTGCCAGCGAACAGGGTTTGAACACTGAAGCTTTCTTT. Combining the CDR3 with reference TRBV18 and TRBJ1-1 gives the whole variable domain NAGVMQNPRHLVRRRGQEARLRCSPMKGHSHVYWYRQLPEEGLKFMVYLQKENIIDESGMPKERFSAEFPKEGPSILRIQQVVRGDSAAYFCASEQGLNTEAFFGQGTRLTVV.